This T cell receptor (beta chain) emerged from a study of blood T cell repertoires in COVID-19. Study context: COVID-19 samples collected from the United States, Italy and Spain covered acute and convalescent phases.

This clone was seen once. TCRdb's table, derived via immunoSEQ multiplex PCR, lists solely in-frame clones and lacks some. Here the sample spans nearly 25,000 clones, approximately 74% being singletons. The Seattle site enrolled patients during active infection and followed them longitudinally. This CDR3 is 14 amino acids long. This receptor was obtained from a man aged 45-60 years with COVID-19, enrolled during active disease. The source material was peripheral blood. The chain recombines TRBV21-1 with TRBJ2-5; the table calls TRBD1, which could not be checked here. TRBV21-1 is noted as a pseudogene. This CDR3 is CASSGQGYQETQYF. The CDR3 nucleotides are TGTGCCAGCAGCGGACAGGGTTACCAAGAGACCCAGTACTTC.